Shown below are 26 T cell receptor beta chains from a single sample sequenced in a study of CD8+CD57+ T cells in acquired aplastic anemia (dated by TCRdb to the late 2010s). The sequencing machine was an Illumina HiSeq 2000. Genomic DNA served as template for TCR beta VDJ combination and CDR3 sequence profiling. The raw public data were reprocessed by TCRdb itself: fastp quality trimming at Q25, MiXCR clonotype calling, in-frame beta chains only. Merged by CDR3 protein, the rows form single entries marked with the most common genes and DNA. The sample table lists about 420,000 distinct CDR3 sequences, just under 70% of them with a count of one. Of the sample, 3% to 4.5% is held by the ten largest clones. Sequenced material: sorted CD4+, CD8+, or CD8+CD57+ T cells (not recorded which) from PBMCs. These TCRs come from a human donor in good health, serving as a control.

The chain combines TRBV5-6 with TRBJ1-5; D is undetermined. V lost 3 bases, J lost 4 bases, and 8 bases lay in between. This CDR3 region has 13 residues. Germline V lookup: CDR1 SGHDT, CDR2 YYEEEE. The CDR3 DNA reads TGTGCCAGCAGCTCGACGGCTAATCAGCCCCAGCATTTT. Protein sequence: CASSSTANQPQHF.

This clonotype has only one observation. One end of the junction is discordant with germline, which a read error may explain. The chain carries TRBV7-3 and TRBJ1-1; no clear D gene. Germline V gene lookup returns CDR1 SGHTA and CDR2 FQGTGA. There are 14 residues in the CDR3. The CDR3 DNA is TGTGCCAGCAGCCTAGTGGACGGCGCGACTGAAGCTTTGTTT. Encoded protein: CASSLVDGATEALF.

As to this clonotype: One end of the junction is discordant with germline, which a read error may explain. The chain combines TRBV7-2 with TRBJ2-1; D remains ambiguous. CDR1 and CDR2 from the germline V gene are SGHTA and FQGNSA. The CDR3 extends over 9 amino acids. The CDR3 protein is CASSLERFF. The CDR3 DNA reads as TGTGCCAGCAGCTTAGAGCGGTTCTTC.

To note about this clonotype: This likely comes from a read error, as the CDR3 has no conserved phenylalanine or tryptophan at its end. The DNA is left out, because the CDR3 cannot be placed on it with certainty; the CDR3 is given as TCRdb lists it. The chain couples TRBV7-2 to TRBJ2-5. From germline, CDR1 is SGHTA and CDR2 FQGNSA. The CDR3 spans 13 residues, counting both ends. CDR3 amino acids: CASSFDRETQYFG.

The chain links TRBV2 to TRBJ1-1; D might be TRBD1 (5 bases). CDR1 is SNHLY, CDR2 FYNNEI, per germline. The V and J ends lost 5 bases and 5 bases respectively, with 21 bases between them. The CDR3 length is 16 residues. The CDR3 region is CASSLQGSIGRTEAFF. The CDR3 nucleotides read TGTGCCAGCAGTTTGCAGGGAAGCATAGGAAGGACTGAAGCTTTCTTT. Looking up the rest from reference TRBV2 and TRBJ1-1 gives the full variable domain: EPEVTQTPSHQVTQMGQEVILRCVPISNHLYFYWYRQILGQKVEFLVSFYNNEISEKSEIFDDQFSVERPDGSNFTLKIRSTKLEDSAMYFCASSLQGSIGRTEAFFGQGTRLTVV.

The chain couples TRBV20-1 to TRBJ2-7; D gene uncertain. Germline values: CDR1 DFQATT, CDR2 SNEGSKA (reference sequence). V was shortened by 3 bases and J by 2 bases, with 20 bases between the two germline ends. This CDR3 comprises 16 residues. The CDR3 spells CSASVADGYIPYEQYF. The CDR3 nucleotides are TGCAGTGCTAGCGTTGCAGATGGCTACATACCCTACGAGCAGTACTTC.

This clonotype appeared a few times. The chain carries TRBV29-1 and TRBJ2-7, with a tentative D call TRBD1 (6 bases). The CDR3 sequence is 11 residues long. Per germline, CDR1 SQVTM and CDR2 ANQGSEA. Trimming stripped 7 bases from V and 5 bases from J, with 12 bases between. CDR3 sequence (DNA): TGCAGCGGCAAACAGGGTAACGAGCAGTACTTC. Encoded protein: CSGKQGNEQYF.

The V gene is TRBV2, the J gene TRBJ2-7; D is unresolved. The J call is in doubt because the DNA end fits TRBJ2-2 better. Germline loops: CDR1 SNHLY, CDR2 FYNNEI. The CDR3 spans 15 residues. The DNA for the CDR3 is TGTGCCAGCAGCCGGCTGGGTGGGGTCACCGGGGAGCTGTTTTTT. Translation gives CASSRLGGVTGELFF.

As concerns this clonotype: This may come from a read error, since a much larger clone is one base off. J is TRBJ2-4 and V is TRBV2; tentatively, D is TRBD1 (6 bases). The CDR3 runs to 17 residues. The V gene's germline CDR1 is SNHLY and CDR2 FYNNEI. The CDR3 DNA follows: TGTGCCAGCAAGTACAGGGCTGACTTGGGAGCCAAAGACATTCAGTACTTC. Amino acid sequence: CASKYRADLGAKDIQYF.

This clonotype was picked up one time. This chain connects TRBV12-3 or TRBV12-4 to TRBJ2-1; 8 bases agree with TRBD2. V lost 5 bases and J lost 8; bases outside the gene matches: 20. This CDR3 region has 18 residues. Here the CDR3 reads CASSHPPTPGLEVDEQFF. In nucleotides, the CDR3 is TGTGCCAGCAGTCATCCCCCTACCCCGGGACTAGAGGTCGATGAGCAGTTCTTC.

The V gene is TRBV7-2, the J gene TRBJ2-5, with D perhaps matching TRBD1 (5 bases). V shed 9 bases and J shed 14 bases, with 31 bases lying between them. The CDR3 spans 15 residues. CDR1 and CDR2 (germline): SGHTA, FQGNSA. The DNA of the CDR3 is TGTGCCAGTAGTGAGAGGACCGATGCTTTCGTTGGACAATACTTC. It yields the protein CASSERTDAFVGQYF.

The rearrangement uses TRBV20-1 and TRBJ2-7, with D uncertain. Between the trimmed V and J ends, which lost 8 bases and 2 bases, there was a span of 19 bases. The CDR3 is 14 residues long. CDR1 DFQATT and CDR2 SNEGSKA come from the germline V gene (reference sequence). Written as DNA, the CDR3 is TGCAGTCCCTACGCCACCGGCGGCGCCTACGAGCAGTACTTC. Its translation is CSPYATGGAYEQYF.

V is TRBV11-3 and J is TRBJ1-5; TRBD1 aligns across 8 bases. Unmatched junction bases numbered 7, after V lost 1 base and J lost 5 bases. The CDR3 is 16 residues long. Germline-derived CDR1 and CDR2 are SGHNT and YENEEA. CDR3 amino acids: CASSLATGQGYQPQHF. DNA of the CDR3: TGTGCCAGCAGCTTAGCCACCGGACAGGGATATCAGCCCCAGCATTTT. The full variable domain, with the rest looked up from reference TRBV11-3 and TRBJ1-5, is EAGVVQSPRYKIIEKKQPVAFWCNPISGHNTLYWYLQNLGQGPELLIRYENEEAVDDSQLPKDRFSAERLKGVDSTLKIQPAELGDSAVYLCASSLATGQGYQPQHFGDGTRLSIL.

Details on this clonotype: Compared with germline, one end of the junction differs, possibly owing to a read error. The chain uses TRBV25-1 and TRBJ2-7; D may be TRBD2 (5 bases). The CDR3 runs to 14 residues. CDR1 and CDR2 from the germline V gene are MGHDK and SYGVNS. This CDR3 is CASSEFKGASEEYF. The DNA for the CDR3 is TGTGCCAGCAGCGAATTTAAGGGAGCCTCCGAAGAGTACTTC.

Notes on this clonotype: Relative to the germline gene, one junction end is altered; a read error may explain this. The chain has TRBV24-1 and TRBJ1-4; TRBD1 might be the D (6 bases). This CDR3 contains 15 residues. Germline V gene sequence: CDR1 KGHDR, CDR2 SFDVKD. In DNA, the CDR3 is TGTGCCAGCAGTGTGGGGGGGGCGACTAATGAGGAACTGTTTTTT. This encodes CASSVGGATNEELFF.

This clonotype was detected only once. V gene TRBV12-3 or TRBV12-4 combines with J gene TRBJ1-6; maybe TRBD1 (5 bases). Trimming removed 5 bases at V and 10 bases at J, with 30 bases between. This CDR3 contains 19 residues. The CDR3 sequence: CASSAGRGFGAPAGSPLHF. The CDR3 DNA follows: TGTGCCAGCAGTGCTGGGAGGGGATTCGGGGCCCCGGCGGGATCACCCCTCCACTTT.

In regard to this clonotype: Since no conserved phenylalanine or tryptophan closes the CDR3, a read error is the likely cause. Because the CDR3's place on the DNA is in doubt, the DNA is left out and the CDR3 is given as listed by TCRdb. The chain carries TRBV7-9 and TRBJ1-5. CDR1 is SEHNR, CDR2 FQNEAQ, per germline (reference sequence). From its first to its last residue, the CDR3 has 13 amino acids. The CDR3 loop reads CASSAQQETQCFG.

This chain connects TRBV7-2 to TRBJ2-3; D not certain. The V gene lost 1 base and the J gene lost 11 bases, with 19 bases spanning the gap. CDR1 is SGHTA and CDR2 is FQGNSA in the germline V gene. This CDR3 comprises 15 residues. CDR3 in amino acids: CASSLGPGNQPQQYF. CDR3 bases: TGTGCCAGCAGCTTAGGGCCGGGCAATCAGCCCCAGCAGTATTTT. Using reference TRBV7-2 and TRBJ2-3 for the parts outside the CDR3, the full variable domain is GAGVSQSPSNKVTEKGKDVELRCDPISGHTALYWYRQSLGQGLEFLIYFQGNSAPDKSGLPSDRFSAERTGGSVSTLTIQRTQQEDSAVYLCASSLGPGNQPQQYFGPGTRLTVL.

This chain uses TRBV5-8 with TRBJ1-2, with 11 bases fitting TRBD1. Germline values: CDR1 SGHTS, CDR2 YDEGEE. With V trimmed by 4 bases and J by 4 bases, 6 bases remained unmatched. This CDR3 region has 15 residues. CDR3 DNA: TGTGCCAGCAGCGCGGACAGGGGGCGCGTCTATGGCTACACCTTC. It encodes CASSADRGRVYGYTF.

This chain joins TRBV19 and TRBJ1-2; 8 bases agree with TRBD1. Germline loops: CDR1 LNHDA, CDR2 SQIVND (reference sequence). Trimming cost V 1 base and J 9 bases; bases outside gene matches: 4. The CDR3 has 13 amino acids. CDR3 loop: CASSIVGQGSYTF. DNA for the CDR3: TGTGCCAGTAGTATAGTTGGACAGGGCAGCTACACCTTC. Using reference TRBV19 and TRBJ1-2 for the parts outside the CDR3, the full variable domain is DGGITQSPKYLFRKEGQNVTLSCEQNLNHDAMYWYRQDPGQGLRLIYYSQIVNDFQKGDIAEGYSVSREKKESFPLTVTSAQKNPTAFYLCASSIVGQGSYTFGSGTRLTVV.

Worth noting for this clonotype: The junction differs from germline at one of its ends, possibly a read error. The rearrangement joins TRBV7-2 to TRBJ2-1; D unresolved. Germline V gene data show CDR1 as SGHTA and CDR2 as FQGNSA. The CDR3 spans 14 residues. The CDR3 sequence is CASSLGWAHNEQKF. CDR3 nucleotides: TGTGCCAGCAGCTTGGGCTGGGCACACAATGAGCAGAAATTC.

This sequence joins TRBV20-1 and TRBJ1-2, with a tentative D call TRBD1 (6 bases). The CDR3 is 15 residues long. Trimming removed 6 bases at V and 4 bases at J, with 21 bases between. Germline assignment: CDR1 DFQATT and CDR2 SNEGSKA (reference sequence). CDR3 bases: TGCAGTGCCCCGCGGGGGGGGCGAAAAATCTATGGCTACACCTTC. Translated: CSAPRGGRKIYGYTF.

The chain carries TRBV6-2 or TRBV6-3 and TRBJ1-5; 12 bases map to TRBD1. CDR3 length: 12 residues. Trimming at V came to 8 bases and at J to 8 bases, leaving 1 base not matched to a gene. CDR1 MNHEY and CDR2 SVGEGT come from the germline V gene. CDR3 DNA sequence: TGTGCCAGCGGGACAGGGGGCAAGCCCCAGCATTTT. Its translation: CASGTGGKPQHF.

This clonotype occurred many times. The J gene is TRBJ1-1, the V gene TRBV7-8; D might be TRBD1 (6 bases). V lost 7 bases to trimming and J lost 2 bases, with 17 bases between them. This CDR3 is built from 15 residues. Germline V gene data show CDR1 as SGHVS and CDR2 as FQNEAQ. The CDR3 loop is CASTGWAGVNTEAFF. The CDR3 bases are TGTGCCAGCACCGGATGGGCAGGGGTTAACACTGAAGCTTTCTTT.

CDR3 sequence reads: CAWSPRPGDTQYF. CDR3 bases: TGTGCCTGGAGTCCGCGCCCGGGTGATACGCAGTATTTT. V is TRBV30 and J is TRBJ2-3; D call uncertain. CDR1 GTSNPN and CDR2 SVGIG come from the germline V gene (reference sequence). The CDR3 totals 13 residues. The V and J ends lost 2 bases and 6 bases respectively, with 12 bases between them. The whole variable domain, filled in from reference TRBV30 and TRBJ2-3, reads SQTIHQWPATLVQPVGSPLSLECTVEGTSNPNLYWYRQAAGRGLQLLFYSVGIGQISSEVPQNLSASRPQDRQFILSSKKLLLSDSGFYLCAWSPRPGDTQYFGPGTRLTVL.

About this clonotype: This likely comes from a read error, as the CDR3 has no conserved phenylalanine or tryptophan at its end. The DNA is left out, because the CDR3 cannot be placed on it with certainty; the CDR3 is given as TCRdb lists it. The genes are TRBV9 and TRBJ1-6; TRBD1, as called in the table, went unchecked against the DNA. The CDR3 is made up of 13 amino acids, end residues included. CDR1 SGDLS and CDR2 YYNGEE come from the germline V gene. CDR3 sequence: CASSEGTGAYNEL.